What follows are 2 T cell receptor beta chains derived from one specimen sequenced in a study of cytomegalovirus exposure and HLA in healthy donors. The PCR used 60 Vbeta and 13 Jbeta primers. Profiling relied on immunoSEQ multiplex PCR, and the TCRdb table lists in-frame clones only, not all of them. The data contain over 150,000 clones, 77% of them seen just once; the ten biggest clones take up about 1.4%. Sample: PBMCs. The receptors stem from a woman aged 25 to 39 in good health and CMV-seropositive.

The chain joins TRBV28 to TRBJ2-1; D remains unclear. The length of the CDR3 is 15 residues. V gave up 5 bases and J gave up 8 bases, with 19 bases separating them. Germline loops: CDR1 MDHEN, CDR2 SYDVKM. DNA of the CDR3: TGTGCCAGCAGTCGATACAGATCGGCATGGGATGAGCAGTTCTTC. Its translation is CASSRYRSAWDEQFF.

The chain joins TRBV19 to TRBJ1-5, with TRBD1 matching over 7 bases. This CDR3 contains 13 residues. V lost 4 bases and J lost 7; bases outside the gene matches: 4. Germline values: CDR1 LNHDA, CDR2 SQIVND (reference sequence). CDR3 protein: CASSTTGEQPQHF. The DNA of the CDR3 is TGTGCCAGTAGTACCACAGGGGAACAGCCCCAGCATTTT.